The present T cell receptor (beta chain) was sequenced within a study of OX40 agonist ivuxolimab in advanced cancers. As for the study in general: Patient treatment consisted of intravenous ivuxolimab administration every 2 weeks at 0.01 to 10 mg/kg. The diagnoses of dose-escalation patients were hepatocellular carcinoma, melanoma, renal cell or head and neck cancer. Subjects had a mean age of roughly 60 years, with a range of roughly 23 to 79; about 83% were male.

Sequencing was performed with immunoSEQ multiplex PCR; in TCRdb, only in-frame clones are kept and a portion is missing. The sample holds tens of thousands of clones; 86% are singletons and the top ten take over 0.65%. This clone was detected a few times. Its matching antigen is unknown. The trim removed 2 bases at V and 5 bases at J, leaving 5 bases unmatched. This CDR3 comprises 14 residues. CDR1 and CDR2 from the germline V gene are SGHTS and YDEGEE. Study-level findings and limits: Still undetermined is the antigen specificity of the expanded peripheral T cells.

The rearrangement joins TRBV5-8 to TRBJ1-2; 8 nucleotides align to TRBD1. This clonotype originated in an adult with an advanced solid tumor such as melanoma, head and neck, liver or kidney cancer. The sample was CD4+ or CD8+ T cells sorted from blood, taken in a trial of the OX40 agonist ivuxolimab. CDR3 in DNA: TGTGCCAGCAGCTTACCGGGACAGGTGTATGGCTACACCTTC. It encodes CASSLPGQVYGYTF.